This T cell receptor beta chain derives from a study of shared T cell receptors in the human thymus. Sequenced by immunoSEQ multiplex PCR; TCRdb stores in-frame clones only, minus some. The sample has about 540,000 clones, more than 75% seen once. Germline V gene data show CDR1 as LNHNV and CDR2 as YYDKDF (reference sequence). This CDR3 contains 17 residues. The V gene lost 5 bases and the J gene lost 2 bases, with 19 bases spanning the gap. These sequences were also reported in another study, on human thymus T cells. This second report adds: Thymic and blood repertoires seemed to favor certain V and J genes.

Sample: thymocytes. The receptor's source is a boy under two years old with a congenital heart defect. V usage is TRBV15 and J usage is TRBJ1-5; D is undetermined. CDR3 in DNA: TGTGCCACCAGCTCCCGGGTCGGGGAGGACGGCAATCAGCCCCAGCATTTT. This gives the protein CATSSRVGEDGNQPQHF.